This is a list of T cell receptor beta chains from one sample in a study of type 1 regulatory T cells. Their antigens remain unidentified. TCRdb analysed the reads with MiXCR anew, one entry per CDR3 protein. The table includes about 65,000 distinct CDR3 sequences, approximately 47% detected once. Sequencing used cultured non-Tr1 T cells, either the whole culture or a sorted T cell fraction (not recorded which). Receptors originate from a human donor in good health. Each CDR3 is given with its conserved first and last residue. The D gene is left open where the match is weak. Rows give clone size only sometimes, using once, few, many, or a class for an expanded clone.

TRBJ2-7	-	-	TRBV7-9	TGTGCCAGCAGCCCACCCCCCGGGGGAAACTCCTACGAGCAGTACTTC	CASSPPPGGNSYEQYF
TRBJ2-5	-	-	TRBV30	TGTGCCTGGAGTAGGCCGATTCCCCAAGAGACCCAGTACTTC	CAWSRPIPQETQYF
TRBJ1-2	-	few	TRBV21-1	TGTGCCAGCAGCGACAAGCGAAGGGCAAACTATGGCTACACCTTC	CASSDKRRANYGYTF
TRBJ2-3	-	-	TRBV15	TGTGCCACCAGCAGGGGGGGGGCTTCATCCGATACGCAGTATTTT	CATSRGGASSDTQYF
TRBJ2-7	TRBD1	-	TRBV7-2	TGTGCCAGCAGCTGGGACAGGGCTTACGAGCAGTACTTC	CASSWDRAYEQYF
TRBJ1-3	-	-	TRBV12-3/TRBV12-4	TGTGCCAGCAGTTTCATGTCAGGGTCTGGAAACACCATATATTTT	CASSFMSGSGNTIYF
TRBJ2-1	TRBD2	-	TRBV2	TGTGCCAGCAAGGCTAGCGGCGAGTACAATGAGCAGTTCTTC	CASKASGEYNEQFF
TRBJ2-2	-	-	TRBV5-4	TGTGCCAGCAGCTTGAGGCCCACGGGCACCGGGGAGCTGTTTTTT	CASSLRPTGTGELFF
TRBJ2-2	-	-	TRBV20-1	TGCAGTCCCCATCCGACCACCGGGGAGCTGTTTTTT	CSPHPTTGELFF
TRBJ2-1	-	-	TRBV18	TGTGCCAGCTCACCACGATCTAACTCGGGATTGTACAATGAGCAGTTCTTC	CASSPRSNSGLYNEQFF
TRBJ2-6	-	-	TRBV5-1	TGCGCCAGCAGCAAGGGATCAGGAGGGGTCTATGGGGCCAACGTCCTGACTTTC	CASSKGSGGVYGANVLTF
TRBJ2-7	TRBD2	-	TRBV7-8	TGTGCCAGCAGCTTAGCGTCGGGGGGGGCCTACGAGCAGTACTTC	CASSLASGGAYEQYF
TRBJ1-5	-	-	TRBV4-1	TGCGCCAGCAGCCAAGATCGAAGGGGATGGCAGCCCCAGCATTTT	CASSQDRRGWQPQHF
TRBJ2-2	-	-	TRBV3-1	TGTGCCAGCAGCCAAGTATCTTCCGGGGAGCTGTTTTTT	CASSQVSSGELFF
TRBJ2-7	TRBD1	-	TRBV20-1	TGCAGTGCCCCGGACAGGGGGCTCTACGAGCAGTACTTC	CSAPDRGLYEQYF
TRBJ2-7	-	-	TRBV5-1	TGCGCCAGCAGCTTGTTGGGGGGCAGCTCCTACGAGCAGTACTTC	CASSLLGGSSYEQYF
TRBJ2-3	TRBD1	-	TRBV5-1	TGCGCCAGCAGCGTGACAGGGGCTAGCACAGATACGCAGTATTTT	CASSVTGASTDTQYF
TRBJ1-5	TRBD1	-	TRBV19	TGTGCCAGTAGTGTAATGACAGGGGGCGTTCAGCCCCAGCATTTT	CASSVMTGGVQPQHF
TRBJ2-7	TRBD1	-	TRBV5-1	TGCGCCAGCAGCTTCTATTCGGGACAGACCTACGAGCAGTACTTC	CASSFYSGQTYEQYF
TRBJ2-1	-	-	TRBV5-1	TGCGCCAGCAGCTCCGGAGACAGTTGGAGCTCCTACAATGAGCAGTTCTTC	CASSSGDSWSSYNEQFF
TRBJ2-7	TRBD2	few	TRBV12-3/TRBV12-4	TGTGCCAGCAGTTTTAGCGGGGTGAGCTCCTACGAGCAGTACTTC	CASSFSGVSSYEQYF
TRBJ2-1	-	-	TRBV7-3	TGTGCCAGCAGCCCCAATCCCCCCTCTAGCTCCTACAATGAGCAGTTCTTC	CASSPNPPSSSYNEQFF
TRBJ2-3	-	few	TRBV7-2	TGTGCCAGCAGCGCTAGCACAGATACGCAGTATTTT	CASSASTDTQYF
TRBJ2-7	-	-	TRBV7-8	TGTGCCAGCAGCTCCCGCGTGGGGACCTACGAGCAGTACTTC	CASSSRVGTYEQYF
TRBJ1-1	TRBD1	-	TRBV3-1	TGTGCCAGCAGCCCCGGGACAGAACGCAGTGAAGCTTTCTTT	CASSPGTERSEAFF
TRBJ1-3	-	few	TRBV7-2	TGTGCCAGCAGCTTAGGGGTTCCAAGAGCCTCTGGAAACACCATATATTTT	CASSLGVPRASGNTIYF
TRBJ2-4	-	few	TRBV7-2	TGTGCCAGCAGCTTAGTTTTGGGGGCCAAAAACATTCAGTACTTC	CASSLVLGAKNIQYF
TRBJ1-6	TRBD1	-	TRBV4-1	TGCGCCAGCAGCGCCCGATTAAACAGGGGATTCTCACCCCTCCACTTT	CASSARLNRGFSPLHF
TRBJ1-1	-	medium-sized	TRBV5-6	TGTGCCAGCAGCTTGTTGCAGAGGAACACTGAAGCTTTCTTT	CASSLLQRNTEAFF
TRBJ2-1	TRBD1	-	TRBV11-3	TGTGCCAGCACCCGAGACAGGGTACCTTACAATGAGCAGTTCTTC	CASTRDRVPYNEQFF
TRBJ2-2	-	-	TRBV20-1	TGCAGTGCCGCTAGCAGCGGGGAGCTGTTTTTT	CSAASSGELFF
TRBJ2-7	TRBD1	-	TRBV7-8	TGTGCCAGCAGCTTAGCGCCTTGGGACAGAGGTTCGGGCGAGCAGTACTTC	CASSLAPWDRGSGEQYF
TRBJ2-3	-	few	TRBV7-6	TGTGCCAGCAGCTTAGAACTGTCCGATACGCAGTATTTT	CASSLELSDTQYF
TRBJ1-2	-	-	TRBV24-1	TGTGCCACCAGTGATTCCGGATGGGGCTACACCTTC	CATSDSGWGYTF
TRBJ1-1	-	few	TRBV6-5	TGTGCCAGCGGGAGGGACGTAGGGGCTTTCTTT	CASGRDVGAFF
TRBJ1-2	TRBD1	-	TRBV11-2	TGTGCCAGCAGCCTCGGGACAGGGGTTGGCTACACCTTC	CASSLGTGVGYTF
TRBJ2-5	-	few	TRBV3-1	TGTGCCAGCAGCCAACGGGTGACACAAGAGACCCAGTACTTC	CASSQRVTQETQYF
TRBJ1-2	-	-	TRBV7-8	TGTGCCAGCAGCGCCCAAACCAGGGGCGCCGTAGGCTACACCTTC	CASSAQTRGAVGYTF
TRBJ1-2	TRBD1	-	TRBV19	TGTGCCAGTACCTCGAGGACAGGGGGCTTAAATGGCTACACCTTC	CASTSRTGGLNGYTF
TRBJ2-3	TRBD1	-	TRBV5-5	TGTGCCAGCAGCTCCGACAGGGGCACAGATACGCAGTATTTT	CASSSDRGTDTQYF
TRBJ2-7	-	-	TRBV7-2	TGTGCCAGCAGCGGGACCCAGGGAGGCGAGCAGTACTTC	CASSGTQGGEQYF
TRBJ1-5	TRBD1	few	TRBV2	TGTGCCAGCAGAGGCATACAGGGGAGAAATCAGCCCCAGCATTTT	CASRGIQGRNQPQHF
TRBJ2-2	-	-	TRBV5-4	TGTGCCAGCAGCCGGGGCGGATACGCGAACACCGGGGAGCTGTTTTTT	CASSRGGYANTGELFF
TRBJ1-3	-	few	TRBV12-3/TRBV12-4	TGTGCCAGCAGTTTTTGGGAATCTGGAAACACCATATATTTT	CASSFWESGNTIYF
TRBJ1-1	-	-	TRBV10-3	TGTGCCATCCATGGCACAGGGTGGGGCACTGAAGCTTTCTTT	CAIHGTGWGTEAFF
TRBJ1-5	-	-	TRBV27	TGTGCCAGCCGCGGGGGCGAGGGGTTTAATCAGCCCCAGCATTTT	CASRGGEGFNQPQHF
TRBJ2-7	-	-	TRBV19	TGTGCTAGGCGGGGAACCTCCTACGAGCAGTACTTC	CARRGTSYEQYF
TRBJ2-3	TRBD2	-	TRBV12-3/TRBV12-4	TGTGCCAGCAGTTTAACGACTAGCGGTTCAGATACGCAGTATTTT	CASSLTTSGSDTQYF
TRBJ1-1	-	-	TRBV7-9	TGTGCCAGCAGCTTAGTAGGGTCTTCTTTCTTT	CASSLVGSSFF
TRBJ1-2	-	many	TRBV7-2	TGTGCCAGCAGCCCCTCCAGTTCTAACTATGGCTACACCTTC	CASSPSSSNYGYTF
TRBJ2-2	-	few	TRBV5-6	TGTGCCAGCAGCTTGGGCAGGGCATCAGGCACCGGGGAGCTGTTTTTT	CASSLGRASGTGELFF
TRBJ1-2	-	-	TRBV2	TGTGCCAGCAAGATAGGGGAGGGTTTTGGCTACACCTTC	CASKIGEGFGYTF
TRBJ2-7	TRBD2	-	TRBV12-3/TRBV12-4	TGTGCCAGCAGTCGGAGCGGGGGGAGCTCCTACGAGCAGTACTTC	CASSRSGGSSYEQYF
TRBJ2-7	-	few	TRBV3-1	TGTGCCAGCAGCCAAAGGGGACCTGGTTACGAGCAGTACTTC	CASSQRGPGYEQYF
TRBJ1-2	TRBD1	-	TRBV6-6	TGTGCCAGCAGGGTCCAGAGGGACAGGGTAGTAGGTGGCTACACCTTC	CASRVQRDRVVGGYTF